This T cell receptor beta chain is drawn from a study of tumor-infiltrating lymphocytes in primary liver carcinoma. From about 530 ng total RNA, TCR beta cDNA was generated with a primer in the constant region. A slightly modified ARM-PCR protocol with three nested multiplex PCR rounds produced these TCR beta libraries. The first two PCR rounds used TRBV1-TRBV30 primers with a Cbeta primer, about 9 cycles each. MiXCR, run by TCRdb on the multiplex PCR reads, gives a single entry per CDR3 protein. Of approximately 330,000 distinct CDR3 sequences detected, approximately 64% appear once; the ten largest clones hold 5% to 6.5%. The CDR3 totals 14 residues. Germline DNA was also extracted, and blood RNA derived from unsorted whole blood. Details on this clonotype: At one end the junction does not follow the germline gene, possibly because of a read error.

The sequence derives from a man aged 40-50 years with primary liver carcinoma and hepatitis B virus infection. Sequencing was performed on peripheral blood. V and J are TRBV5-3 and TRBJ1-5; D remains unclear. TRBV5-3 is flagged as an ORF with uncertain function. The CDR3 spells CAGSLWSRNQPQHF. The CDR3 nucleotides read TGTGCCGGAAGCTTGTGGAGCCGGAATCAGCCCCAGCATTTT.